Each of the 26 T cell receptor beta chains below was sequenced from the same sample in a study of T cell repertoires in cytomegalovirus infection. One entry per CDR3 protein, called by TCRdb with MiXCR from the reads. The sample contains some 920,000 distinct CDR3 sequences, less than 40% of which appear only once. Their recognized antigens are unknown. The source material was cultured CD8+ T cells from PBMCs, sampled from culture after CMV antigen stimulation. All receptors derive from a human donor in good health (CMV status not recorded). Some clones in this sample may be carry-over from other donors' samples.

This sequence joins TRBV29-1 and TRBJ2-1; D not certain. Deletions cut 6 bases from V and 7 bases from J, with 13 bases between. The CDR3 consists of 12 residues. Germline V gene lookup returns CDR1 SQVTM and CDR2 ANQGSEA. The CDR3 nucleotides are TGCAGCGTGTGGATCACGCTGAATGAGCAGTTCTTC. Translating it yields CSVWITLNEQFF.

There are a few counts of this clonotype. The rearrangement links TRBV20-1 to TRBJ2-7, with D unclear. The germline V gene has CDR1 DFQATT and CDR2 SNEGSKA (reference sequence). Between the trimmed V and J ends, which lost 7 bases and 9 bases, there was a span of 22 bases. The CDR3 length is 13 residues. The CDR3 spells CSVPPRAVNGQYV. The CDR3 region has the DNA TGCAGTGTCCCGCCCCGGGCGGTTAATGGGCAGTACGTC.

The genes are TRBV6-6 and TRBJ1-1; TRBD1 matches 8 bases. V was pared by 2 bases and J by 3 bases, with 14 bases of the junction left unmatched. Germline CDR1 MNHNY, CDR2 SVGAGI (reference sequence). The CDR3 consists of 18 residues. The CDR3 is CASSYRTTPTGDDTEAFF. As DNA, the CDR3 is TGTGCCAGCAGTTACAGAACAACCCCGACAGGGGATGACACTGAAGCTTTCTTT.

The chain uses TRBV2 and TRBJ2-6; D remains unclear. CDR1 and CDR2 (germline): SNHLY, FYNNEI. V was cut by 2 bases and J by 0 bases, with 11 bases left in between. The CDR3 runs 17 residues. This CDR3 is CASSEILNYSGANVLTF. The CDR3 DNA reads TGTGCCAGCAGTGAAATCTTAAACTACTCTGGGGCCAACGTCCTGACTTTC.

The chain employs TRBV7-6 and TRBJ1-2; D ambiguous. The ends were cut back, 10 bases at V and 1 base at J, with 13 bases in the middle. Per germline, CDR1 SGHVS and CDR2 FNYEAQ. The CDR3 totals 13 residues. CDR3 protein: CATSAGFNYGYTF. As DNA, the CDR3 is TGTGCCACCTCGGCAGGATTTAACTATGGCTACACCTTC.

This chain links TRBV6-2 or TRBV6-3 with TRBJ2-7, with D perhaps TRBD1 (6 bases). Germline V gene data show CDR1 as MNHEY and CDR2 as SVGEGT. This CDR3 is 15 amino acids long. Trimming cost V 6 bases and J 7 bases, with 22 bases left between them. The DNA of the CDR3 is TGTGCCAGCAGCACACTTCGCAGGGGTCTAGGTGAGCAGTACGTC. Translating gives CASSTLRRGLGEQYV.

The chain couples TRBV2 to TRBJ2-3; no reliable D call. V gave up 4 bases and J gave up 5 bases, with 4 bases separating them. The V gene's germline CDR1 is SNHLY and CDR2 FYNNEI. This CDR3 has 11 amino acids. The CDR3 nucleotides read TGTGCCAGCAGTGTGGTAGATACGCAGTATTTT. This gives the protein CASSVVDTQYF.

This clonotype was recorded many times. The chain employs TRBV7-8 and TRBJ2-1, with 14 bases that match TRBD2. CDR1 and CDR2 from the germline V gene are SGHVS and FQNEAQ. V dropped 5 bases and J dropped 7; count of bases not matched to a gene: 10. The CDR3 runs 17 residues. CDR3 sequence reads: CASSRPRLAGGLNEQFF. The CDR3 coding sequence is TGTGCCAGCAGCCGTCCCCGACTAGCGGGGGGGCTGAATGAGCAGTTCTTC. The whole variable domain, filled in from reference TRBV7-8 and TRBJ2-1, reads GAGVSQSPRYKVAKRGQDVALRCDPISGHVSLFWYQQALGQGPEFLTYFQNEAQLDKSGLPSDRFFAERPEGSVSTLKIQRTQQEDSAVYLCASSRPRLAGGLNEQFFGPGTRLTVL.

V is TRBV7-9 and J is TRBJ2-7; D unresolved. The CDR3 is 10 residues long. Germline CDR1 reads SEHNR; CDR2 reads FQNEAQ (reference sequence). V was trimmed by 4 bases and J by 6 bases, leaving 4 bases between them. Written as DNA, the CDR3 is TGTGCCAGCAGCTCCAGCGAGCAGTACTTC. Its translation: CASSSSEQYF.

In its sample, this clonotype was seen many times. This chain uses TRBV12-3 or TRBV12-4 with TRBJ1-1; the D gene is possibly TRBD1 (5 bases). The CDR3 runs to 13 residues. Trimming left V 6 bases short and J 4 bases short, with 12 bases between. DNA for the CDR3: TGTGCCAGCAGCGACGGAAGGGGCACTGAAGCTTTCTTT. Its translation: CASSDGRGTEAFF.

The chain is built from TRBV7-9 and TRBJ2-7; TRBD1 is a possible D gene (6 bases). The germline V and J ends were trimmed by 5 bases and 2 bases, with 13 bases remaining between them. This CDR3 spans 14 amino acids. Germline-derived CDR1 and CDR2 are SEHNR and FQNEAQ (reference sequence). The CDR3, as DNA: TGTGCCAGCAGCCCCCAGGGGTCTCCCTACGAGCAGTACGTC. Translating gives CASSPQGSPYEQYV.

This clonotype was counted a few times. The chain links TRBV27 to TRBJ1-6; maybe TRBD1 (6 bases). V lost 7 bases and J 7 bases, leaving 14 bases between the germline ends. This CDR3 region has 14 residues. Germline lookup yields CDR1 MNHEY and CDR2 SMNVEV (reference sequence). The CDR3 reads CASNFGGSNSPLHF. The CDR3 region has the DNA TGTGCCAGCAACTTTGGGGGCTCCAATTCACCCCTCCACTTT.

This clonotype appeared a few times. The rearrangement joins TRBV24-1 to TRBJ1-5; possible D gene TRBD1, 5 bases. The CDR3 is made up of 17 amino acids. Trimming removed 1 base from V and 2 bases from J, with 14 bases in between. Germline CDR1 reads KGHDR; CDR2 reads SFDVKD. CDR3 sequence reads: CATSDFVWGDGNQPQHF. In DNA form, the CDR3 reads TGTGCCACCAGTGATTTCGTTTGGGGGGATGGCAATCAGCCCCAGCATTTT.

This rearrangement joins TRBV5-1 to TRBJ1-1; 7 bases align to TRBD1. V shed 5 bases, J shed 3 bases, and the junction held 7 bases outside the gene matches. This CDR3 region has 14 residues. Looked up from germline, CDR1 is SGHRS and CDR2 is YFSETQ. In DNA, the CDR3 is TGCGCCAGCAGAGGTCCAGGGGGACACACTGAAGCTTTCTTT. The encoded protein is CASRGPGGHTEAFF.

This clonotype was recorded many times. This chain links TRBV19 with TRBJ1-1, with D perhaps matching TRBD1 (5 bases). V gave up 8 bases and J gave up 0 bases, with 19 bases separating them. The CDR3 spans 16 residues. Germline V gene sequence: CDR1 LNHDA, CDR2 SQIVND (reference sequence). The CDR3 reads CASSTFRTRMNTEAFF. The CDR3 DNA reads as TGTGCCAGTTCTACATTCCGGACACGGATGAACACTGAAGCTTTCTTT.

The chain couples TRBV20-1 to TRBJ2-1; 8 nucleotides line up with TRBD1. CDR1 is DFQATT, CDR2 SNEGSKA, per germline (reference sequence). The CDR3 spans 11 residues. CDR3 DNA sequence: TGCAGATTACAGGGGGGCAATGAGCAGTTCTTC. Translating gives CRLQGGNEQFF.

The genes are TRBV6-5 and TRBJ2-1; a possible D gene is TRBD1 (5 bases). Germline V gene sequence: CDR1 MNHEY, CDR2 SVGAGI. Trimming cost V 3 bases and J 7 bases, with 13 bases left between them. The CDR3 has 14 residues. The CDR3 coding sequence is TGTGCCAGCAGTTATGGAGTGGGGCGGAATGAGCAGTTCTTC. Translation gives CASSYGVGRNEQFF.

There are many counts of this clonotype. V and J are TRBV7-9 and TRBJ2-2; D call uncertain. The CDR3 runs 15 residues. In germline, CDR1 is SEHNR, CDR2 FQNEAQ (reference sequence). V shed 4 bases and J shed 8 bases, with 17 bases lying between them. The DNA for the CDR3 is TGTGCCAGCAGCTCCCGAACGAAGCCGCCGGGGGAGCTGTTTTTT. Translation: CASSSRTKPPGELFF. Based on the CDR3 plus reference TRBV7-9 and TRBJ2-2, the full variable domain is DTGVSQNPRHKITKRGQNVTFRCDPISEHNRLYWYRQTLGQGPEFLTYFQNEAQLEKSRLLSDRFSAERPKGSFSTLEIQRTEQGDSAMYLCASSSRTKPPGELFFGEGSRLTVL.

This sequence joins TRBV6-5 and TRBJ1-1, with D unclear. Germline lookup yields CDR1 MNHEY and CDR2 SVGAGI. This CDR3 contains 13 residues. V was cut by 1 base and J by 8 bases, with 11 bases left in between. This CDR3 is CASSYLGGEEAFF. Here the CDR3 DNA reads TGTGCCAGCAGTTACTTAGGAGGAGAGGAAGCTTTCTTT.

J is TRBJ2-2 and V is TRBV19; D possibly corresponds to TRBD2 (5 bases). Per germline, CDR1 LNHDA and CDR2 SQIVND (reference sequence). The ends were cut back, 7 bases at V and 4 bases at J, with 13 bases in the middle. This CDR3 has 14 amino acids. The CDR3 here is CASTRLRGTGELFF. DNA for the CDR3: TGTGCCAGTACTCGACTACGAGGCACCGGGGAGCTGTTTTTT.

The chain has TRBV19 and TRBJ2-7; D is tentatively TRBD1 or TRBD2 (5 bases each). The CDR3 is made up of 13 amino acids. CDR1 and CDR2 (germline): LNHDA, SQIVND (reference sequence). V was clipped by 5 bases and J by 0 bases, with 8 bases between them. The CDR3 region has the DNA TGTGCCAGTAGTGCAGGGAGCTCCTACGAGCAGTACGTC. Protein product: CASSAGSSYEQYV.

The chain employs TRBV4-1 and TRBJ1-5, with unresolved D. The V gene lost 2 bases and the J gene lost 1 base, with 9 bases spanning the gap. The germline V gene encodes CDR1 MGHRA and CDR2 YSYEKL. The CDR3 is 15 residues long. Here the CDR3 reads CASSQRLGSNQPQHF. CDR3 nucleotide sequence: TGCGCCAGCAGCCAAAGGCTTGGGAGCAATCAGCCCCAGCATTTT.

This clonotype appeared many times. CDR3 DNA: TGTGCCAGCAGTCTACTCCAGGGAAACACCATATATTTT. Residues: CASSLLQGNTIYF. The chain combines TRBV6-6 with TRBJ1-3; unclear D gene. The CDR3 contains 13 residues. Germline V CDR1 and CDR2: MNHNY, SVGAGI (reference sequence). The V end lost 5 bases, the J end lost 4 bases, and 9 bases lay between the germline ends.

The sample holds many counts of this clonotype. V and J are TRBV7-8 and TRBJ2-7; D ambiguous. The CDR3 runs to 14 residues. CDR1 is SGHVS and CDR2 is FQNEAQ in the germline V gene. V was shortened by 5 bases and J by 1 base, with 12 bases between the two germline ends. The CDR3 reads CASSADGLSYEQYV. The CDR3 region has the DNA TGTGCCAGCAGCGCGGACGGTTTGTCCTACGAGCAGTACGTC.

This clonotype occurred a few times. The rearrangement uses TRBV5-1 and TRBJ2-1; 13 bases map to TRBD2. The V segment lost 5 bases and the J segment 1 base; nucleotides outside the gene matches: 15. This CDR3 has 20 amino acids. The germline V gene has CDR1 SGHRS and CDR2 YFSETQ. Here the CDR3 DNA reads TGCGCCAGCAGACCTACTAGCGGGGGGGCCATACTACGGTCCTACAATGAGCAGTTCTTC. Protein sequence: CASRPTSGGAILRSYNEQFF.

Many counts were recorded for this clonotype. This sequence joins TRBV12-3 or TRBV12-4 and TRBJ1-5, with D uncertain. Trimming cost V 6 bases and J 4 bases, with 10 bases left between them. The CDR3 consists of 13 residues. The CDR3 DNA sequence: TGTGCCAGCAGCCCGGGAAAAAATCAGCCCCAGCATTTT. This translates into CASSPGKNQPQHF.